Below are 22 T cell receptor beta chains sequenced from a single sample in a study of cytomegalovirus exposure and HLA in healthy donors (dated by TCRdb to the late 2010s). Library prep was done by the immunoSEQ multiplex PCR assay. A mixture of 60 forward primers for TCR Vbeta segments and 13 reverse primers for TCR Jbeta segments was used in the multiplex PCR. TCRdb retrieved this table from immuneACCESS and kept in-frame rearrangements only. Not all clones are present; in checked studies, unresolved V genes account for under half, and no reason is known for the remainder. Within this sample are 100,000 to 150,000 clones, with about 11% of them counted one time only. The ten most abundant clones make up approximately 4.5% of the sample. Sequences were obtained from PBMCs. The receptors come from a woman between 18 and 30 years old in good health and CMV-seropositive.

V and J are TRBV7-9 and TRBJ2-1, with a tentative D call TRBD2 (5 bases). Germline V CDR1 and CDR2: SEHNR, FQNEAQ (reference sequence). This CDR3 is built from 16 residues. Trimming left V 5 bases short and J 0 bases short, with 14 bases between. DNA for the CDR3: TGTGCCAGCAGCACAACCGGGATCAGCTCCTACAATGAGCAGTTCTTC. This encodes CASSTTGISSYNEQFF.

V gene TRBV5-6 combines with J gene TRBJ1-2; D is unresolved. The CDR3 consists of 13 residues. V lost 1 base to trimming and J lost 4 bases, with 8 bases between them. In germline, CDR1 is SGHDT, CDR2 YYEEEE. The CDR3: CASSLWSFYGYTF. CDR3 in DNA: TGTGCCAGCAGCTTGTGGAGCTTCTATGGCTACACCTTC.

This rearrangement joins TRBV15 to TRBJ1-5, with D perhaps matching TRBD1 (6 bases). The V gene's germline CDR1 is LNHNV and CDR2 YYDKDF (reference sequence). V dropped 8 bases and J dropped 7 bases, with 12 bases sitting between them. The CDR3 is made up of 12 amino acids. The CDR3 region is CATFEGVQPQHF. As DNA, the CDR3 is TGTGCCACCTTCGAGGGGGTGCAGCCCCAGCATTTT.

The chain has TRBV27 and TRBJ1-5, with D uncertain. This CDR3 region has 13 residues. Trimming stripped 5 bases from V and 1 base from J, with 6 bases between. Looked up from germline, CDR1 is MNHEY and CDR2 is SMNVEV (reference sequence). CDR3 DNA: TGTGCCAGCAGTCCCCTGAGCAATCAGCCCCAGCATTTT. Translation: CASSPLSNQPQHF.

In its sample, this clone was seen a few times. The chain carries TRBV28 and TRBJ1-1; no clear D. Per the germline V gene, CDR1 is MDHEN and CDR2 is SYDVKM. Trimming removed 0 bases from V and 4 bases from J, with 6 bases in between. This CDR3 comprises 13 residues. CDR3 DNA sequence: TGTGCCAGCAGTTTATGGAGGAGCACTGAAGCTTTCTTT. It translates to CASSLWRSTEAFF. Full variable domain (rest looked up from reference TRBV28 and TRBJ1-1): DVKVTQSSRYLVKRTGEKVFLECVQDMDHENMFWYRQDPGLGLRLIYFSYDVKMKEKGDIPEGYSVSREKKERFSLILESASTNQTSMYLCASSLWRSTEAFFGQGTRLTVV.

A few counts support this clone. V gene TRBV9 combines with J gene TRBJ2-3; unclear D gene. V lost 1 base to trimming and J lost 6 bases, with 9 bases between them. This CDR3 has 13 amino acids. Germline CDR1 is SGDLS and CDR2 is YYNGEE. CDR3 nucleotides: TGTGCCAGCAGCGTATTAGCATTTGATACGCAGTATTTT. Translated, it gives CASSVLAFDTQYF.

V and J are TRBV13 and TRBJ2-3, with D possibly TRBD2 on 5 matching bases. V dropped 4 bases and J dropped 6 bases, with 17 bases sitting between them. Per the germline V gene, CDR1 is PRHDT and CDR2 is FYEKMQ (reference sequence). The CDR3 sequence is 15 residues long. The CDR3 protein is CASSSSQRNLDTQYF. DNA of the CDR3: TGTGCCAGCAGCTCGTCTCAGCGGAACTTGGATACGCAGTATTTT.

This clone turned up a few times. The chain employs TRBV5-1 and TRBJ2-2; D uncertain. The CDR3 covers 15 residues. V lost 0 bases, J lost 4 bases, and 10 bases lay in between. Looked up from germline, CDR1 is SGHRS and CDR2 is YFSETQ. In nucleotides, the CDR3 is TGCGCCAGCAGCTTGGACCTTACGAGCACCGGGGAGCTGTTTTTT. It encodes CASSLDLTSTGELFF.

This clone has more than one count but fewer than ten. In DNA form, the CDR3 reads TGTGCCAGCAGTCCAACCCAGTTGTCTTTCAATCAGCCCCAGCATTTT. It translates to CASSPTQLSFNQPQHF. This chain uses TRBV2 with TRBJ1-5; no clear D. V was pared by 5 bases and J by 3 bases, with 17 bases between. Germline V gives CDR1 SNHLY, CDR2 FYNNEI. This CDR3 has 16 amino acids.

About this clone: One junction end disagrees with the germline gene, perhaps due to a read error. The same CDR3 also results from other DNA sequences found in this sample. The rearrangement joins TRBV25-1 to TRBJ1-5, with D possibly being TRBD1 (6 bases). CDR1 and CDR2 from the germline V gene are MGHDK and SYGVNS. The CDR3 has 14 amino acids. The CDR3 protein is CASSQTGANQPQHF. The CDR3 coding sequence is TGTGCTAGCAGCCAGACAGGAGCGAATCAGCCCCAGCATTTT.

The V and J genes are TRBV6-6 and TRBJ1-1; D remains ambiguous. Looked up from germline, CDR1 is MNHNY and CDR2 is SVGAGI (reference sequence). This CDR3 region has 14 residues. With 0 bases removed from V and 0 bases from J, the gap between germline ends came to 5 bases. CDR3 sequence reads: CASSYSEVNTEAFF. CDR3 DNA: TGTGCCAGCAGTTACTCTGAGGTGAACACTGAAGCTTTCTTT.

The V gene is TRBV4-1, the J gene TRBJ1-1; 10 nucleotides line up with TRBD1. V was clipped by 6 bases and J by 8 bases; unmatched bases: 12. Germline lookup yields CDR1 MGHRA and CDR2 YSYEKL. This CDR3 contains 15 residues. The CDR3, as DNA: TGCGCCAGCAGTGACCCGGGACAGGGGTCGGAGGAAGCTTTCTTT. Residues: CASSDPGQGSEEAFF.

The chain recombines TRBV5-1 with TRBJ1-1; D might be TRBD1 (6 bases). Germline assignment: CDR1 SGHRS and CDR2 YFSETQ. Trimming shortened V by 0 bases and J by 4 bases, and 16 bases separated the two germline ends. The CDR3 totals 16 residues. The CDR3: CASSLGYDRKSTEAFF. Here the CDR3 DNA reads TGCGCCAGCAGCTTGGGTTACGACAGGAAGAGCACTGAAGCTTTCTTT. Complete variable domain (other parts from reference TRBV5-1 and TRBJ1-1): KAGVTQTPRYLIKTRGQQVTLSCSPISGHRSVSWYQQTPGQGLQFLFEYFSETQRNKGNFPGRFSGRQFSNSRSEMNVSTLELGDSALYLCASSLGYDRKSTEAFFGQGTRLTVV.

The chain employs TRBV6-5 and TRBJ2-1, with 7 bases matching TRBD1. Germline CDR1 reads MNHEY; CDR2 reads SVGAGI. With V trimmed by 7 bases and J by 5 bases, 8 bases remained unmatched. CDR3 length: 14 residues. The CDR3 coding sequence is TGTGCCAGCAAGGTGGGACAGATTAACAATGAGCAGTTCTTC. It yields the protein CASKVGQINNEQFF.

In nucleotides, the CDR3 is TGTGCCAGTGGGACTAGCGGGGGCGGAACCTACGAGCAGTACTTC. As protein: CASGTSGGGTYEQYF. The V call is TRBV7-8, the J call TRBJ2-7; TRBD2 aligns across 14 bases. CDR1 SGHVS and CDR2 FQNEAQ come from the germline V gene. V lost 9 bases to trimming and J lost 2 bases; unmatched junction nucleotides: 6. The CDR3 is 15 amino acids.

At least ten counts were recorded for this clone. The chain carries TRBV30 and TRBJ2-7; tentative D call: TRBD1 (5 bases). The CDR3 sequence is 17 residues long. V was clipped by 2 bases and J by 2 bases, with 22 bases between them. The germline V gene has CDR1 GTSNPN and CDR2 SVGIG (reference sequence). The CDR3 DNA sequence: TGTGCCTGGAGTCATCCACCTCGTATGACAGTAACCTACGAGCAGTACTTC. Translating it yields CAWSHPPRMTVTYEQYF. The whole variable domain, filled in from reference TRBV30 and TRBJ2-7, reads SQTIHQWPATLVQPVGSPLSLECTVEGTSNPNLYWYRQAAGRGLQLLFYSVGIGQISSEVPQNLSASRPQDRQFILSSKKLLLSDSGFYLCAWSHPPRMTVTYEQYFGPGTRLTVT.

J is TRBJ2-3 and V is TRBV10-2; D may be TRBD2 (5 bases). The germline gives CDR1 WSHSY, CDR2 SAAADI. V gave up 3 bases and J gave up 5 bases, with 9 bases separating them. This CDR3 has 13 amino acids. The CDR3 DNA follows: TGCGCCAGCAGTGATCCGGGAAGAGATACGCAGTATTTT. This gives the protein CASSDPGRDTQYF.

This clone has only a few counts. V and J are TRBV18 and TRBJ1-2, with D tentatively TRBD1 (6 bases). Germline CDR1 is KGHSH and CDR2 is LQKENI. The CDR3 is 16 amino acids. The V end was cut by 0 bases, the J end by 7 bases, with 18 bases between. CDR3 residues: CASSPPNYSGESGYTF. CDR3 DNA sequence: TGTGCCAGCTCACCACCAAACTACTCAGGGGAGTCTGGCTACACCTTC.

This clone was counted between two and nine times. The chain employs TRBV2 and TRBJ2-2; the D is unclear. The germline V gene has CDR1 SNHLY and CDR2 FYNNEI. The V end was cut by 6 bases, the J end by 10 bases, with 15 bases between. This CDR3 is 13 amino acids long. CDR3 in DNA: TGTGCCAGCAGCGACGGGTCGGATGAGGAGCTGTTTTTT. This codes for CASSDGSDEELFF.

The V gene is TRBV7-9, the J gene TRBJ1-2, with a possible D match to TRBD1 (5 bases). V lost 10 bases to trimming and J lost 4 bases, with 13 bases between them. CDR1 and CDR2 from the germline V gene are SEHNR and FQNEAQ (reference sequence). The CDR3 covers 12 residues. This CDR3 reads CAIGGVCYGYTF. CDR3 bases: TGTGCCATCGGGGGGGTATGCTATGGCTACACCTTC.

This clone was detected only a few times. The chain links TRBV7-9 to TRBJ2-3; D not resolved. The germline gives CDR1 SEHNR, CDR2 FQNEAQ (reference sequence). There are 13 residues in the CDR3. V was clipped by 7 bases and J by 0 bases, with 8 bases between them. CDR3 DNA sequence: TGTGCCAGCACCCACGGTAGCACAGATACGCAGTATTTT. Translating it yields CASTHGSTDTQYF.

A few counts support this clone. This rearrangement joins TRBV6-5 to TRBJ2-7; a weak D match, TRBD1 (6 bases). Germline V lookup: CDR1 MNHEY, CDR2 SVGAGI. The CDR3 spans 15 residues. V gave up 5 bases and J gave up 0 bases, with 14 bases separating them. In DNA, the CDR3 is TGTGCCAGCAGTAAACAGGGCCTGAGCTCCTACGAGCAGTACTTC. This gives the protein CASSKQGLSSYEQYF.